This TCR beta chain was sequenced during a study of shared clonotypes between healthy human individuals. CD45RO-negative CD8 cells positively selected for CCR7 made up the naive population, which excluded terminally differentiated effector memory CD45RA+ cells. Regarding this clone: Within the sample, other DNA sequences also encode this same CDR3.

V lost 3 bases, J lost 0 bases, and 8 bases lay in between. Germline V gene sequence: CDR1 SNHLY, CDR2 FYNNEI. This CDR3 comprises 14 residues. Genomic DNA from each subset was divided evenly over several immunoSEQ plates. TCRdb's table, derived via immunoSEQ multiplex PCR, lists solely in-frame clones and lacks some. The table lists a few hundred thousand clones, about 95% of them singletons. The sample taken for sequencing was naive CD8+ T cells sorted from blood. This receptor was obtained from a woman aged 25 to 39 in good health. The chain combines TRBV2 with TRBJ1-1, with D perhaps TRBD1 (5 bases). The CDR3 DNA is TGTGCCAGCAGTGAGGGACGGATGAACACTGAAGCTTTCTTT. The encoded protein is CASSEGRMNTEAFF. Combining the CDR3 with reference TRBV2 and TRBJ1-1 gives the whole variable domain EPEVTQTPSHQVTQMGQEVILRCVPISNHLYFYWYRQILGQKVEFLVSFYNNEISEKSEIFDDQFSVERPDGSNFTLKIRSTKLEDSAMYFCASSEGRMNTEAFFGQGTRLTVV.